This T cell receptor (beta chain) was recovered during a study of response to subunit inactivated influenza vaccine. A word on this clonotype: Its cognate antigen is unknown.

A single record per CDR3 protein comes from TCRdb applying MiXCR to the RT-PCR reads. The sample lists a few hundred thousand distinct CDR3 sequences; 14% were seen once. Germline V gene lookup returns CDR1 MNHNS and CDR2 SASEGT. V lost 10 bases to trimming and J lost 6 bases, with 25 bases between them. This CDR3 is 15 amino acids long. General study results and limits: New T cells are recruited in small numbers by each seasonal influenza vaccination, according to the authors' suggestion.

V is TRBV6-1 and J is TRBJ2-7; possible D gene TRBD2, 5 bases. The sample consisted of PBMCs from blood, taken 12 days after vaccination. The TCR was taken from a man between 50 and 59 years old who received an inactivated influenza vaccine. In DNA form, the CDR3 reads TGTGCCACCTGTCGGGGTGGGGTGCTCAGCGGCGAGCAGTACTTC. Translated, it gives CATCRGGVLSGEQYF.